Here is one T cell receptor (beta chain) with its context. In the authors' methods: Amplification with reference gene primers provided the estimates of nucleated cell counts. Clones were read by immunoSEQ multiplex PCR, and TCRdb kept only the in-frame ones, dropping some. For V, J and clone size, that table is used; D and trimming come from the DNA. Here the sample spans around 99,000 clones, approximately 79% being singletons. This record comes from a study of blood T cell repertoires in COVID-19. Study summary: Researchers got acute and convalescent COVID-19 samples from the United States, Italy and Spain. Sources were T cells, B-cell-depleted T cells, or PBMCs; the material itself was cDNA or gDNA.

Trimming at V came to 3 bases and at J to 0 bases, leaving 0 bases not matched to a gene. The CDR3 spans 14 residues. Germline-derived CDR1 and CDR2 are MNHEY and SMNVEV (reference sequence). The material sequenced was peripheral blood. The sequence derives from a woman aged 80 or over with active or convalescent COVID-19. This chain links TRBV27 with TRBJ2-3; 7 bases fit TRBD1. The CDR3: CASSFRGSTDTQYF. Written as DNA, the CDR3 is TGTGCCAGCAGTTTCAGGGGGAGCACAGATACGCAGTATTTT.